These 27 T cell receptor beta chains were sequenced from one sample in a study of cytomegalovirus exposure and HLA in healthy donors (dated by TCRdb to about 2017). Libraries were built with the immunoSEQ multiplex PCR assay. Drawn from immuneACCESS, this table holds only the in-frame rearrangements with V and J called that TCRdb kept. Clones are partly lost; checked studies trace under half to an unresolved V gene and leave the rest unexplained. Present in this sample are about 74,000 clones, roughly 92% of which were seen just once. About 1.9% of the sample is held by the ten biggest clonotypes. Sequenced: PBMCs. Receptors were obtained from a young woman in good health and CMV-seropositive.

The rearrangement joins TRBV5-4 to TRBJ2-5; 10 nucleotides agree with TRBD1. This CDR3 is built from 15 residues. Looked up from germline, CDR1 is SGHNT and CDR2 is YYREEE (reference sequence). The ends lost 4 bases at V and 5 bases at J; junction bases unmatched: 8. CDR3 DNA sequence: TGTGCCAGCAGCCTAGGGGACAGGGGCGGGGAGACCCAGTACTTC. It codes for CASSLGDRGGETQYF.

The V and J genes are TRBV5-4 and TRBJ2-2; tentative D call: TRBD1 (5 bases). The ends were cut back, 4 bases at V and 5 bases at J, with 6 bases in the middle. The CDR3 has 12 amino acids. Per germline, CDR1 SGHNT and CDR2 YYREEE (reference sequence). Here the CDR3 reads CASSQGTGELFF. As DNA, the CDR3 is TGTGCCAGCAGCCAGGGAACCGGGGAGCTGTTTTTT.

This chain uses TRBV5-4 with TRBJ1-1, with no clear D. Germline CDR1 reads SGHNT; CDR2 reads YYREEE (reference sequence). Trimming took off 0 bases at V and 4 bases at J, with 16 bases between the two ends. This CDR3 comprises 16 residues. The chain's CDR3 is CASSLAGVGFGTEAFF. CDR3 bases: TGTGCCAGCAGCTTGGCCGGGGTGGGTTTCGGCACTGAAGCTTTCTTT.

The CDR3 protein is CSVEPGTGAVYGYTF. The CDR3 coding sequence is TGCAGCGTAGAGCCCGGGACAGGGGCCGTCTATGGCTACACCTTC. V is TRBV29-1 and J is TRBJ1-2, with TRBD1 matching 10 bases. With 6 bases clipped from V and 4 bases from J, the junction kept 11 bases outside the gene matches. The CDR3 contains 15 residues. Per germline, CDR1 SQVTM and CDR2 ANQGSEA.

The chain has TRBV14 and TRBJ1-6, with TRBD1 identical over 7 bases. V shed 3 bases, J shed 7 bases, and the junction held 9 bases outside the gene matches. From germline, CDR1 is SGHDN and CDR2 FVKESK. This CDR3 is built from 16 residues. CDR3 amino acids: CASSHRTGLMNSPLHF. DNA of the CDR3: TGTGCCAGCAGCCATCGGACAGGATTGATGAATTCACCCCTCCACTTT.

CDR3: CASSIVQGGYGYTF. The CDR3 DNA follows: TGTGCCAGTAGTATAGTACAGGGAGGGTATGGCTACACCTTC. The rearrangement links TRBV19 to TRBJ1-2; D perhaps matches TRBD1 (6 bases). Deletions cut 1 base from V and 5 bases from J, with 11 bases between. The germline V gene encodes CDR1 LNHDA and CDR2 SQIVND (reference sequence). The CDR3 has 14 residues. The variable domain in full, with the rest retrieved from reference TRBV19 and TRBJ1-2, is DGGITQSPKYLFRKEGQNVTLSCEQNLNHDAMYWYRQDPGQGLRLIYYSQIVNDFQKGDIAEGYSVSREKKESFPLTVTSAQKNPTAFYLCASSIVQGGYGYTFGSGTRLTVV.

The chain combines TRBV7-2 with TRBJ2-7; TRBD1 matches at 9 bases. Germline V lookup: CDR1 SGHTA, CDR2 FQGNSA. The V and J ends lost 1 base and 0 bases, in that order; junction bases with no gene match: 7. The CDR3 sequence is 17 residues long. The CDR3 reads CASSLVIGTGFSYEQYF. The CDR3 nucleotides are TGTGCCAGCAGCTTAGTAATCGGGACAGGGTTCTCCTACGAGCAGTACTTC.

V gene TRBV30 combines with J gene TRBJ1-1; possibly TRBD1 for D (5 bases). Germline CDR1 GTSNPN, CDR2 SVGIG (reference sequence). V was cut by 2 bases and J by 6 bases, with 13 bases left in between. CDR3 length: 13 residues. DNA of the CDR3: TGTGCCTGGAGTCTAGGGGTGGGCGCTGAAGCTTTCTTT. Its protein product is CAWSLGVGAEAFF.

The J gene is TRBJ2-1, the V gene TRBV11-2; TRBD2 aligns across 9 bases. V gave up 4 bases and J gave up 6 bases; unmatched junction bases: 13. Germline values: CDR1 SGHAT, CDR2 FQNNGV. The CDR3 covers 17 residues. The CDR3 region is CASSSLRGAGGPNEQFF. The CDR3 bases are TGTGCCAGCAGCTCCCTGAGAGGAGCGGGAGGCCCCAATGAGCAGTTCTTC.

On this clone itself: Different DNA sequences within this sample yield the same CDR3. The chain couples TRBV30 to TRBJ1-5, with D possibly being TRBD1 (6 bases). This CDR3 comprises 13 residues. Trimming left V 1 base short and J 3 bases short, with 7 bases between. From germline, CDR1 is GTSNPN and CDR2 SVGIG (reference sequence). Written as DNA, the CDR3 is TGTGCCTGGAGTGGACAGGACAATCAGCCCCAGCATTTT. Residues: CAWSGQDNQPQHF.

The chain recombines TRBV13 with TRBJ2-5; 8 nucleotides match TRBD2. With 1 base clipped from V and 0 bases from J, the junction kept 7 bases outside the gene matches. The germline gives CDR1 PRHDT, CDR2 FYEKMQ (reference sequence). This CDR3 region has 17 residues. CDR3 in amino acids: CASSLARYGGDQETQYF. CDR3 bases: TGTGCCAGCAGCTTAGCTCGTTACGGGGGGGACCAAGAGACCCAGTACTTC. The full variable domain, with the rest looked up from reference TRBV13 and TRBJ2-5, is AAGVIQSPRHLIKEKRETATLKCYPIPRHDTVYWYQQGPGQDPQFLISFYEKMQSDKGSIPDRFSAQQFSDYHSELNMSSLELGDSALYFCASSLARYGGDQETQYFGPGTRLLVL.

The rearrangement joins TRBV10-1 to TRBJ2-1; maybe TRBD2 (5 bases). Trimming took off 0 bases at V and 3 bases at J, with 9 bases between the two ends. The CDR3 is 15 residues long. Germline-derived CDR1 and CDR2 are WNHNN and SYGVQD (reference sequence). The DNA of the CDR3 is TGCGCCAGCAGTGAGTCGGGTGGGAGCTACAATGAGCAGTTCTTC. Protein product: CASSESGGSYNEQFF.

The gene calls are TRBV11-2 and TRBJ1-1, with 9 nucleotides matching TRBD1. V was clipped by 1 base and J by 5 bases; unmatched bases: 8. CDR1 is SGHAT and CDR2 is FQNNGV in the germline V gene. CDR3 length: 16 residues. For the CDR3, the DNA is TGTGCCAGCAGCTTAGGTCCGGGACAGGGAATGACTGAAGCTTTCTTT. Translation: CASSLGPGQGMTEAFF.

The V call is TRBV5-1, the J call TRBJ2-7; 7 bases map to TRBD1. V gave up 1 base and J gave up 2 bases; unmatched junction bases: 12. The CDR3 is 17 amino acids. The germline V gene encodes CDR1 SGHRS and CDR2 YFSETQ. The CDR3 region is CASSLRTGGNKPYEQYF. As DNA, the CDR3 is TGCGCCAGCAGCTTGAGGACAGGCGGAAACAAGCCCTACGAGCAGTACTTC.

This rearrangement joins TRBV12-2 to TRBJ1-4; no check of the table's D call, TRBD1, against the DNA was made. TRBV12-2 is annotated as a pseudogene. This CDR3 region has 16 residues. This chain's CDR3 is CASRLGDRVTNEKLFF. The CDR3 DNA sequence: TGTGCAAGTCGCTTAGGGGACAGGGTAACTAATGAAAAACTGTTTTTT.

This chain connects TRBV25-1 to TRBJ1-2; a weak D match, TRBD1 (5 bases). The CDR3 is made up of 18 amino acids. The germline V gene has CDR1 MGHDK and CDR2 SYGVNS. With 3 bases removed from V and 0 bases from J, the gap between germline ends came to 20 bases. The CDR3 protein is CASSDGFGRVGTNYGYTF. DNA for the CDR3: TGTGCCAGCAGTGATGGTTTTGGCAGGGTAGGGACTAACTATGGCTACACCTTC.

The chain carries TRBV19 and TRBJ1-4; the D is unclear. Germline V gene lookup returns CDR1 LNHDA and CDR2 SQIVND (reference sequence). CDR3 length equals 13 residues. The V end was cut by 7 bases, the J end by 8 bases, with 14 bases between. CDR3: CASNAAGREKLFF. The CDR3 coding sequence is TGTGCCAGTAATGCGGCCGGAAGGGAAAAACTGTTTTTT.

The chain uses TRBV27 and TRBJ2-3, with 7 bases lining up with TRBD2. The ends lost 3 bases at V and 1 base at J; junction bases unmatched: 1. The V gene's germline CDR1 is MNHEY and CDR2 SMNVEV (reference sequence). This CDR3 has 14 residues. The CDR3 sequence is CASSFSGRTDTQYF. The CDR3 nucleotides read TGTGCCAGCAGTTTTAGCGGGCGCACAGATACGCAGTATTTT.

The chain combines TRBV2 with TRBJ2-1; D is ambiguous. V was trimmed by 7 bases and J by 0 bases, leaving 10 bases between them. The CDR3 has 14 residues. Germline V gene lookup returns CDR1 SNHLY and CDR2 FYNNEI. The chain's CDR3 is CASNARTSYNEQFF. The DNA of the CDR3 is TGTGCCAGCAATGCGCGTACCTCCTACAATGAGCAGTTCTTC.

CDR3 residues: CSVEEAGANTGELFF. The CDR3 DNA reads as TGCAGCGTTGAAGAGGCGGGAGCGAACACCGGGGAGCTGTTTTTT. V and J are TRBV29-1 and TRBJ2-2; 7 nucleotides match TRBD2. The CDR3 sequence is 15 residues long. CDR1 and CDR2 from the germline V gene are SQVTM and ANQGSEA. The trim removed 0 bases at V and 0 bases at J, leaving 1 base unmatched.

The V call is TRBV25-1, the J call TRBJ2-3; perhaps TRBD2 as D (6 bases). CDR1 is MGHDK and CDR2 is SYGVNS in the germline V gene. This CDR3 comprises 14 residues. V lost 6 bases and J lost 4, with 14 bases in between. CDR3 sequence reads: CASSLLGEADTQYF. The CDR3 nucleotides read TGTGCCAGCAGCCTACTGGGGGAGGCAGATACGCAGTATTTT.

The V and J genes are TRBV19 and TRBJ1-5, with 8 bases that match TRBD1. Germline CDR1 LNHDA, CDR2 SQIVND (reference sequence). The length of the CDR3 is 17 residues. J gave up 1 base and V 6 bases, and 11 bases lay outside the gene matches. The CDR3 loop reads CASRRQGSERSNQPQHF. The CDR3 DNA reads TGTGCCAGTAGGCGACAGGGGTCGGAAAGGAGCAATCAGCCCCAGCATTTT.

This clone was counted once. The chain couples TRBV9 to TRBJ1-1, with D unclear. Germline assignment: CDR1 SGDLS and CDR2 YYNGEE. CDR3 length: 16 amino acids. V shed 3 bases and J shed 6 bases, with 21 bases lying between them. The CDR3 protein is CASSEGPLIGRAEAFF. DNA of the CDR3: TGTGCCAGCAGCGAAGGCCCCCTGATAGGGCGGGCTGAAGCTTTCTTT.

Here the CDR3 DNA reads TGTGCCAGCAGCTTACGTCTAGCGGGAGTAAGTGAGCAGTTCTTC. It is translated as CASSLRLAGVSEQFF. The chain recombines TRBV7-9 with TRBJ2-1, with 10 positions matching TRBD2. Germline CDR1 reads SEHNR; CDR2 reads FQNEAQ (reference sequence). V shed 2 bases, J shed 9 bases, and the junction held 7 bases outside the gene matches. The CDR3 covers 15 residues.

The rearrangement uses TRBV2 and TRBJ1-2; weak D call: TRBD1 (6 bases). Germline V gives CDR1 SNHLY, CDR2 FYNNEI. This CDR3 spans 13 amino acids. Trimming left V 5 bases short and J 4 bases short, with 11 bases between. The CDR3 region is CASSSHRVYGYTF. The CDR3 nucleotides read TGTGCCAGCAGTTCCCACAGGGTCTATGGCTACACCTTC.

The chain employs TRBV5-5 and TRBJ1-2; 8 bases are a match to TRBD1. V gave up 4 bases and J gave up 0 bases; unmatched junction bases: 5. Per the germline V gene, CDR1 is SGHKS and CDR2 is YYEKEE (reference sequence). The CDR3 covers 15 residues. CDR3: CASSGQGSANYGYTF. DNA of the CDR3: TGTGCCAGCAGCGGACAGGGATCCGCTAACTATGGCTACACCTTC.

V usage is TRBV15 and J usage is TRBJ1-4, with D uncertain. The CDR3 loop spans 15 amino acids. Deletions cut 1 base from V and 8 bases from J, with 14 bases between. CDR1 is LNHNV, CDR2 YYDKDF, per germline (reference sequence). This chain's CDR3 is CATSRGNDRQEKLFF. The CDR3 DNA follows: TGTGCCACCAGCAGAGGCAACGATAGACAAGAAAAACTGTTTTTT.